Sequencing of this T cell receptor (beta chain) was carried out in a study of neurological immune-mediated disorders (dated by TCRdb to about 2019). Looking at the study overall: The study compared peripheral blood TCR-beta repertoires of HTLV-I-associated myelopathy (HAM/TSP) patients, multiple sclerosis patients and healthy controls using UMI-based sequencing. The cohort included approximately 70 subjects: approximately 14 with HAM/TSP, some 35 with multiple sclerosis, and approximately 20 healthy controls. The approximately 110 TCR-beta libraries included longitudinal samples, technical triplicates and paired sorted CD4+ and CD8+ T-cell subsets alongside PBMC samples.

The germline V end is reduced by 4 bases and the J end by 14 bases; junction bases left unmatched: 16. The CDR3 numbers 16 residues from cysteine through phenylalanine. Of the read, only the CDR3 DNA is kept; its 48 bases are in frame from base 1. CDR1 SGDLS and CDR2 YYNGEE were looked up in the germline V gene. What the authors observed across the whole study: No identical CDR3 amino acid sequences were found to be shared among expanded clones across subjects, suggesting that TCR-beta repertoires were private in all groups. The highest TCR clonal expansion was observed in HAM/TSP patients, whereas the lowest was observed in MS patients, even when compared with healthy controls.

This clonotype has at least ten counts. Its specific antigen is unknown. No much larger clone exists at a distance of one base, and base qualities are not known. For the unsorted PBMC libraries, 2 million PBMCs were stored in RNAlater at -80 degrees C until RNA extraction and were used to generate the libraries. Peripheral blood underwent Ficoll-Hypaque density gradient centrifugation to isolate PBMCs, which were then cryopreserved in liquid nitrogen. cDNA was synthesized by template-switch 5'RACE using a primer with a 10-nucleotide random unique molecular identifier that tagged each TCR transcript. Every sequencing run yielded over 180 million TCR-beta sequences covering 15-18 subjects. The RNeasy kit was used to extract total RNA. The KAPA Real-time Library Amplification kit was used to amplify TCR-beta VDJ regions with primers targeting the TCR constant region and the 5'RACE anchor. A first PCR added sample indexes and Illumina adaptors, and a second PCR then raised library yield. After Ampure bead purification, the TCR product of roughly 650 bp was size-selected on a 2% E-gel SizeSelection system. Library quality was checked on a Bioanalyzer, concentration was measured with Qubit, and libraries were quantified with the Kapa Library Quantification kit before pooling. Libraries were sequenced paired-end 2 x 150 bp on an Illumina HiSeq 2500. To increase sequence diversity, about 24-32% phiX was spiked into each library pool. For the original study's pipeline: The UMI-based MiGEC pipeline processed quality-filtered reads and removed over 80% of raw TCR sequences during error correction. IMGT germline references were used for alignment of VDJ genes, and clonotypes were defined by a unique CDR3 amino acid sequence together with V-J genes. Clonal expansion, Shannon diversity and CDR3 relatedness (CalcPairwiseDistances, ClusterSamples) were evaluated with VDJtools, and phylogenetic trees were built with CLCbio workbench. Using coefficient-of-variation modelling across technical triplicates, the study counted a clone as expanded if it had at least 8 unique UMIs. The raw public reads went through TCRdb reprocessing: fastp at Q25, MiXCR clone calling, in-frame beta chains kept. Here each entry gathers all rows of one CDR3 protein and keeps the most common genes and DNA. These V and J calls originate from TCRdb's pipeline instead of the authors' own analysis. For this sample the table gives more than 45,000 distinct CDR3 sequences, of which around a tenth were detected only once. The ten top clones hold about 20% of the sample.

Sequenced material: PBMCs. This clonotype was sampled from a woman between 40 and 55 years old with HTLV-1-associated myelopathy (HAM/TSP). This sequence uses TRBV9 and TRBJ2-1; 12 middle bases align to TRBD2. The DNA sequence is TGTGCCAGCAGCCACGGGTCTAGCGGGGGGGGGTCAATGAAGTTCTTC. This codes for CASSHGSSGGGSMKFF. With the rest looked up from the reference TRBV9 and TRBJ2-1 genes rather than sequenced, the full variable domain is DSGVTQTPKHLITATGQRVTLRCSPRSGDLSVYWYQQSLDQGLQFLIQYYNGEERAKGNILERFSAQQFPDLHSELNLSSLELGDSALYFCASSHGSSGGGSMKFFGPGTRLTVL.